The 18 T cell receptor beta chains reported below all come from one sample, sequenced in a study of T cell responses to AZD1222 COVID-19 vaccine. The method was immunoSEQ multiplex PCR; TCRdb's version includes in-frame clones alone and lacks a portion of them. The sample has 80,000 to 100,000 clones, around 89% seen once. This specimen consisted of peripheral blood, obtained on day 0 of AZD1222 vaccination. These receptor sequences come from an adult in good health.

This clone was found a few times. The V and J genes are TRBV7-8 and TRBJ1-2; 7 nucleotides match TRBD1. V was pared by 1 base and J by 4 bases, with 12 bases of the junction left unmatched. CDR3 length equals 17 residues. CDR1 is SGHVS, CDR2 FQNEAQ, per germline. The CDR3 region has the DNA TGTGCCAGCAGCTTAGTTGGGCCGGGCGACAGGGCCTATGGCTACACCTTC. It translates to CASSLVGPGDRAYGYTF.

The CDR3 region has the DNA TGCAGTGCGAGGGTTGGGGAGCAGTTCTTC. It specifies CSARVGEQFF. This chain joins TRBV20-1 and TRBJ2-1, with D tentatively TRBD2 (5 bases). Germline V gives CDR1 DFQATT, CDR2 SNEGSKA (reference sequence). The ends were cut back, 6 bases at V and 10 bases at J, with 10 bases in the middle. CDR3 length: 10 residues.

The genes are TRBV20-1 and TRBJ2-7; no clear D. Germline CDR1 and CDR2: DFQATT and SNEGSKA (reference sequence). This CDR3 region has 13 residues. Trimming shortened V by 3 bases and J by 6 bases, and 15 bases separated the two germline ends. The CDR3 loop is CSASSQTLLEQYF. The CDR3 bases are TGCAGTGCTAGTTCTCAGACTCTACTCGAGCAGTACTTC.

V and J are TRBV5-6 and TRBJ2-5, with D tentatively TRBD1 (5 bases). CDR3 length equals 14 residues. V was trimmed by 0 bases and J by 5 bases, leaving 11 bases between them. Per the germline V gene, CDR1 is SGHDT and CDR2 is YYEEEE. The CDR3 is CASSLGSGYETQYF. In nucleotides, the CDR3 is TGTGCCAGCAGCTTGGGGTCAGGGTACGAGACCCAGTACTTC.

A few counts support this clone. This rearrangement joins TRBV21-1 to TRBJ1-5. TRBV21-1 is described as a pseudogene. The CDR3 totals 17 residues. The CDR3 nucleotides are TGTGCCAGCAGCCCCAACGAGGGGGGCGGGCGCGATCAGCCCCAGCATTTT. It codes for CASSPNEGGGRDQPQHF.

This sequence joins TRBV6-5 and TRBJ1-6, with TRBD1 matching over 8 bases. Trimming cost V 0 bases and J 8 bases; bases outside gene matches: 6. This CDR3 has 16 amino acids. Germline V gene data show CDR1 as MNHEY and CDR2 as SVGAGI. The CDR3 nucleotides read TGTGCCAGCAGTTACTCAGGACAGGGAGGGCATTCACCCCTCCACTTT. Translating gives CASSYSGQGGHSPLHF.

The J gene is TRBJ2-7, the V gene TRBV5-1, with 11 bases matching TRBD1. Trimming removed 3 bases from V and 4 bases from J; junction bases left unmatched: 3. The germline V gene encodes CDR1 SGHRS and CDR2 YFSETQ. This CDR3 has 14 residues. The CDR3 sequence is CASSSGQGAYEQYF. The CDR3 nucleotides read TGCGCCAGCAGCTCCGGACAGGGGGCTTACGAGCAGTACTTC.

Here the CDR3 DNA reads TGTGCCAGCACCTTGGGGCGGGGGGGCGGAGATACGCAGTATTTT. Translation gives CASTLGRGGGDTQYF. The chain carries TRBV7-9 and TRBJ2-3; 9 bases are a match to TRBD2. Germline assignment: CDR1 SEHNR and CDR2 FQNEAQ (reference sequence). V lost 7 bases, J lost 5 bases, and 10 bases stayed unmatched. The CDR3 spans 15 residues. Based on the CDR3 plus reference TRBV7-9 and TRBJ2-3, the full variable domain is DTGVSQNPRHKITKRGQNVTFRCDPISEHNRLYWYRQTLGQGPEFLTYFQNEAQLEKSRLLSDRFSAERPKGSFSTLEIQRTEQGDSAMYLCASTLGRGGGDTQYFGPGTRLTVL.

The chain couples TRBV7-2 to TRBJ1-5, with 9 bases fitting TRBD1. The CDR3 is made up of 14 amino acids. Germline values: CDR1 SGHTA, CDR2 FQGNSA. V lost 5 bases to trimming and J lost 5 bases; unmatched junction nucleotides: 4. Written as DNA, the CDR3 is TGTGCCAGCAGCCTGGACAGGGGATATCAGCCCCAGCATTTT. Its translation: CASSLDRGYQPQHF.

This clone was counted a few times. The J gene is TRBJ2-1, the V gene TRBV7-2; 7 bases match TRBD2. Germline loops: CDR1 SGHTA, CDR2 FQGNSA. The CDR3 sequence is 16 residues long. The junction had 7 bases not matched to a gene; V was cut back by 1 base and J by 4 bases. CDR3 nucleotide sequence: TGTGCCAGCAGCTTAGTGGCGGGGGTGCAATACAATGAGCAGTTCTTC. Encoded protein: CASSLVAGVQYNEQFF.

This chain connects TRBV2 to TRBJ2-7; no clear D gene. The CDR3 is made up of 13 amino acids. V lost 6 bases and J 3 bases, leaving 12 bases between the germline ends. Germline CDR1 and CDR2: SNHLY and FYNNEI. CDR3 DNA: TGTGCCAGCAGAACGAGTCCGGGCTACGAGCAGTACTTC. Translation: CASRTSPGYEQYF.

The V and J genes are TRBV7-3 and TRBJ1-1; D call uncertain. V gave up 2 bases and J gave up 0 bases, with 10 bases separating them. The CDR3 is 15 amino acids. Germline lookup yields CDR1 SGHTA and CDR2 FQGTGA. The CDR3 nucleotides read TGTGCCAGCAGCTTACTCGGGGTAGTGAACACTGAAGCTTTCTTT. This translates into CASSLLGVVNTEAFF.

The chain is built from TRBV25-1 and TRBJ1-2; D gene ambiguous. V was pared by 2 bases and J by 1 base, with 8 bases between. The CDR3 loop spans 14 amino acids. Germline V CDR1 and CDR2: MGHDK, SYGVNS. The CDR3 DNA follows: TGTGCCAGCAGTGAACCCAGATTTAACTATGGCTACACCTTC. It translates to CASSEPRFNYGYTF.

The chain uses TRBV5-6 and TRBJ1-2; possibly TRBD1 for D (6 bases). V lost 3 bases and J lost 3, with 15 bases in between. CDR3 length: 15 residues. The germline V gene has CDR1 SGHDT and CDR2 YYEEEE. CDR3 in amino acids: CASSWAPTGDYGYTF. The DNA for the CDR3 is TGTGCCAGCAGCTGGGCCCCGACAGGAGACTATGGCTACACCTTC.

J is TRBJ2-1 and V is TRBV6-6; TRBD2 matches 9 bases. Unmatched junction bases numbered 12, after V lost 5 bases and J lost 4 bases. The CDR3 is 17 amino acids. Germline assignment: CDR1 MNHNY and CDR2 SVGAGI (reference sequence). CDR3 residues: CASSPGTSLFGYNEQFF. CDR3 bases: TGTGCCAGCAGTCCCGGGACTAGCCTTTTTGGGTACAATGAGCAGTTCTTC.

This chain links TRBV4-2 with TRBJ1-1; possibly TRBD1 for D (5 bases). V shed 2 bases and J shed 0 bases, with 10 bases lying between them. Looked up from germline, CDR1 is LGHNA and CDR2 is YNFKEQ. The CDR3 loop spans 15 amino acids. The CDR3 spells CASSQTDSLNTEAFF. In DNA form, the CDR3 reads TGTGCCAGCAGCCAAACTGACAGCTTGAACACTGAAGCTTTCTTT.

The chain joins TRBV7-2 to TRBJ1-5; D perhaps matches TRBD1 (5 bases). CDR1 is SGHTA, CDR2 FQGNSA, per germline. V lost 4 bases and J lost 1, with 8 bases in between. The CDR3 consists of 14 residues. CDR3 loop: CASSSEGSNQPQHF. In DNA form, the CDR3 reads TGTGCCAGCAGCTCCGAGGGGAGCAATCAGCCCCAGCATTTT.

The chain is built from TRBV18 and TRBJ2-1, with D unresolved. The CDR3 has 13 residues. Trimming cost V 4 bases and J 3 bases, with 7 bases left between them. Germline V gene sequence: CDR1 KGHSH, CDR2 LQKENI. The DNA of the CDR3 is TGTGCCAGCTCACTGGCAGGCTACAATGAGCAGTTCTTC. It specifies CASSLAGYNEQFF.